A single sample is the source of the 8 T cell receptor beta chains below, sequenced in a study of cytomegalovirus exposure and HLA in healthy donors. PCR employed 60 Vbeta and 13 Jbeta primers. Some clones are missing from TCRdb's copy, which holds only in-frame ones; the method was immunoSEQ multiplex PCR. This table has approximately 200,000 clones, about 80% appearing once. Source material: PBMCs. All receptors derive from a man aged 25 to 45 in good health and CMV-seronegative.

This sequence joins TRBV4-1 and TRBJ1-4; no clear D. The germline V gene has CDR1 MGHRA and CDR2 YSYEKL. This CDR3 contains 13 residues. V lost 4 bases to trimming and J lost 8 bases, with 11 bases between them. CDR3 region: CASSLTSGEKLFF. The CDR3 nucleotides are TGCGCCAGCAGCCTGACCAGCGGGGAAAAACTGTTTTTT.

J is TRBJ2-1 and V is TRBV6-4; 7 nucleotides agree with TRBD1. Looked up from germline, CDR1 is MRHNA and CDR2 is SNTAGT. Germline trimming cut 5 bases from V and 2 bases from J; bases unmatched to any gene: 6. There are 15 residues in the CDR3. The CDR3 protein is CASSPQGGAYNEQFF. CDR3 nucleotide sequence: TGTGCCAGCAGTCCCCAAGGGGGCGCCTACAATGAGCAGTTCTTC.

This clone has a single count. The chain combines TRBV29-1 with TRBJ2-1; 9 bases fit TRBD2. CDR1 is SQVTM and CDR2 is ANQGSEA in the germline V gene. The CDR3 length is 13 residues. V lost 6 bases to trimming and J lost 9 bases; unmatched junction nucleotides: 9. CDR3 sequence reads: CSVIAGVVREQFF. DNA for the CDR3: TGCAGCGTAATAGCGGGAGTAGTCCGTGAGCAGTTCTTC.

V gene TRBV5-4 combines with J gene TRBJ2-7; perhaps TRBD1 as D (5 bases). CDR1 SGHNT and CDR2 YYREEE come from the germline V gene (reference sequence). The V gene lost 2 bases and the J gene lost 3 bases, with 9 bases spanning the gap. The CDR3 contains 13 residues. Here the CDR3 reads CASSFRDSYEQYF. The CDR3 DNA sequence: TGTGCCAGCAGCTTCAGGGATAGCTACGAGCAGTACTTC.

The CDR3 region has the DNA TGTGCCTGGGATGGTCGGGAGGAAACCGAGCAGTACTTC. The encoded protein is CAWDGREETEQYF. The V call is TRBV30, the J call TRBJ2-7; 7 bases match TRBD2. CDR1 and CDR2 (germline): GTSNPN, SVGIG (reference sequence). J lost 6 bases, V lost 5 bases, and 10 bases had no gene match. This CDR3 has 13 residues.

The J gene is TRBJ2-7, the V gene TRBV21-1; whether TRBD2, the table's D call, matches the DNA was not checked. TRBV21-1 is shown as a pseudogene. CDR3 size: 16 residues. The CDR3: CASSAQGLAGSYEQYF. CDR3 DNA sequence: TGTGCCAGCAGCGCACAGGGACTAGCGGGAAGCTACGAGCAGTACTTC.

The chain has TRBV28 and TRBJ1-2, with D unresolved. Germline loops: CDR1 MDHEN, CDR2 SYDVKM. This CDR3 spans 12 amino acids. Trimming left V 5 bases short and J 8 bases short, with 12 bases between. CDR3 in DNA: TGTGCCAGCAGTCCACTATCTCGGGGCTACACCTTC. It yields the protein CASSPLSRGYTF.

This sequence joins TRBV7-8 and TRBJ2-2; no definite D call. The CDR3 spans 14 residues. In germline, CDR1 is SGHVS, CDR2 FQNEAQ. Trimming took off 3 bases at V and 2 bases at J, with 7 bases between the two ends. CDR3 sequence (DNA): TGTGCCAGCAGCTTGGGCATAAACACCGGGGAGCTGTTTTTT. Translated: CASSLGINTGELFF.